This is a list of T cell receptor beta chains from one sample in a study of T cells in Graves' hyperthyroidism and ophthalmopathy. TCRdb itself ran the multiplex PCR reads through MiXCR, one entry per CDR3 protein. The data contain 90,000 to 120,000 distinct CDR3 sequences, approximately 15% of them singletons. Sequences were obtained from blood. The source of these receptors is a woman between 45 and 60 years old with Graves' hyperthyroidism. Both conserved end residues are trimmed from each CDR3. Clone size is shown for a subset of rows, as once, few, many or a class of expanded clone.

>TRBJ2-1|TRBV2|many
ASIRLAGGNEQF
>TRBJ1-2|TRBV6-2/TRBV6-3|.
ASTGTGINYGYT
>TRBJ2-1|TRBV6-6|.
ASSYSSSSPPSSYNEQF
>TRBJ2-1|TRBV5-1|many
ASSLGLAGANEQF
>TRBJ1-2|TRBV12-3/TRBV12-4|many
ASSPTGALPYGYT
>TRBJ2-7|TRBV19|many
ASSTTGTGPYEQY
>TRBJ1-5|TRBV28|many
ASSFRGIGSNQPQH
>TRBJ2-1|TRBV19|.
ASSIDLTSGEQF
>TRBJ1-2|TRBV4-2|many
ASSQDRGEGYGYT
>TRBJ1-1|TRBV18|many
ASSPSSGGTEAF
>TRBJ2-3|TRBV18|many
ASSPRGGTDTQY
>TRBJ1-1|TRBV6-5|.
ASIKQGSGPKNTEAF
>TRBJ2-2|TRBV6-2/TRBV6-3|.
ASNIPRGMNTGELF
>TRBJ2-1|TRBV9|many
ASSDPGGALYNEQF